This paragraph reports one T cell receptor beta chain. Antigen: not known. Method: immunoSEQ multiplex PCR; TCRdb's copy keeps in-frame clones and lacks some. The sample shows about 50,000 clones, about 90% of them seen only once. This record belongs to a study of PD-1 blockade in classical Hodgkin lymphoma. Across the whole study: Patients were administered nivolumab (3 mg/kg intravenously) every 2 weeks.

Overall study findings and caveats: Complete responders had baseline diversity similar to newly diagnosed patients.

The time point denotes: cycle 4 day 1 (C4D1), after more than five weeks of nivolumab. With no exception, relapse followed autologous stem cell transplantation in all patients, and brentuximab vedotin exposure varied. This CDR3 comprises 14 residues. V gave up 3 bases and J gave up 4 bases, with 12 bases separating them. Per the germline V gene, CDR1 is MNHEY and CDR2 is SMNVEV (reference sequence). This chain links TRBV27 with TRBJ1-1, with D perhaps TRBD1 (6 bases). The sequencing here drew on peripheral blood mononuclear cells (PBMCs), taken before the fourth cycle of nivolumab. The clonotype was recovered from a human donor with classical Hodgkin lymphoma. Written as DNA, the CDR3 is TGTGCCAGCAGTTTCTCAGGGGAGAGCACTGAAGCTTTCTTT. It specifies CASSFSGESTEAFF.